This T cell receptor beta chain was recovered during a study of human thymus T cells. Study conclusions and caveats: Seemingly biased V and J gene usage marked thymic and blood repertoires.

The V gene lost 5 bases and the J gene lost 0 bases, with 10 bases spanning the gap. The CDR3 is 14 residues long. Germline assignment: CDR1 SGHTA and CDR2 FQGNSA. No fixed cell number was used; all available blood leukocytes supplied DNA. Remarks on this clone: Its matching antigen is unknown.

Sequencing used immunoSEQ multiplex PCR; TCRdb keeps in-frame clones, though not all of them. The data show 57,000 or so clones, over 85% seen once. The sequenced material came from blood. V gene TRBV7-2 combines with J gene TRBJ1-1, with D tentatively TRBD1 (6 bases). The receptor was isolated from a boy less than two years old with a congenital heart defect but otherwise immunologically healthy. For the CDR3, the DNA is TGTGCCAGCAGCCTAGGACAGTTGAACACTGAAGCTTTCTTT. The encoded protein is CASSLGQLNTEAFF. The complete variable domain, with remaining parts taken from reference TRBV7-2 and TRBJ1-1, reads GAGVSQSPSNKVTEKGKDVELRCDPISGHTALYWYRQSLGQGLEFLIYFQGNSAPDKSGLPSDRFSAERTGGSVSTLTIQRTQQEDSAVYLCASSLGQLNTEAFFGQGTRLTVV.